Following are 14 T cell receptor beta chains from one sample sequenced in a study of molecular identifiers for immune sequencing clone quantification. TCRdb ran MiXCR on the PCR reads and lists one entry per CDR3 protein. This table has more than 450,000 distinct CDR3 sequences, around 23% appearing once. The source material was naive CD8+ T cells from blood, with Jurkat cell RNA spiked in. The subset was: FACS-sorted CD8+CD4-CCR7+CD45RA+ naive T cells. These receptors were taken from a human donor in good health. Some libraries in this study had Jurkat cell RNA spiked in.

V and J are TRBV27 and TRBJ1-5; 7 bases align to TRBD1. The trim removed 4 bases at V and 3 bases at J, leaving 9 bases unmatched. The V gene's germline CDR1 is MNHEY and CDR2 SMNVEV (reference sequence). The CDR3 covers 16 residues. In DNA, the CDR3 is TGTGCCAGCAGTTCGTACTCCGGGACAGACAATCAGCCCCAGCATTTT. Encoded protein: CASSSYSGTDNQPQHF.

The chain uses TRBV5-6 and TRBJ2-7; D unclear. Germline CDR1 reads SGHDT; CDR2 reads YYEEEE. V was trimmed by 4 bases and J by 2 bases, leaving 10 bases between them. This CDR3 is 13 amino acids long. The CDR3 nucleotides are TGTGCCAGCAGCCTGTTAGATCCCTACGAGCAGTACTTC. It encodes CASSLLDPYEQYF.

The genes are TRBV20-1 and TRBJ2-2; no clear D. The CDR3 runs 17 residues. The V end lost 0 bases, the J end lost 5 bases, and 19 bases lay between the germline ends. Germline V gene lookup returns CDR1 DFQATT and CDR2 SNEGSKA (reference sequence). The CDR3 DNA is TGCAGTGCTAGAGATTCAACGGCAGGCCTGAGAACCGGGGAGCTGTTTTTT. Its translation is CSARDSTAGLRTGELFF.

The chain carries TRBV9 and TRBJ1-6; 10 positions match TRBD1. The junction had 9 bases not matched to a gene; V was cut back by 7 bases and J by 8 bases. Germline loops: CDR1 SGDLS, CDR2 YYNGEE. This CDR3 has 15 residues. In DNA, the CDR3 is TGTGCCAGCGGCCAGACAGGGGGCTCATATTCACCCCTCCACTTT. It encodes CASGQTGGSYSPLHF. Full variable domain (outside the CDR3, taken from reference TRBV9 and TRBJ1-6): DSGVTQTPKHLITATGQRVTLRCSPRSGDLSVYWYQQSLDQGLQFLIQYYNGEERAKGNILERFSAQQFPDLHSELNLSSLELGDSALYFCASGQTGGSYSPLHFGNGTRLTVT.

This clonotype showed up just a few times. The V and J genes are TRBV20-1 and TRBJ2-3, with 7 bases that match TRBD2. The CDR3 has 16 amino acids. Germline V gives CDR1 DFQATT, CDR2 SNEGSKA (reference sequence). With V trimmed by 0 bases and J by 3 bases, 9 bases remained unmatched. The CDR3: CSARDLLAVMTDTQYF. CDR3 in DNA: TGCAGTGCTAGAGATCTCCTAGCGGTGATGACAGATACGCAGTATTTT.

This clonotype turned up a few times. The chain uses TRBV6-2 or TRBV6-3 and TRBJ1-1; 11 bases are a match to TRBD1. This CDR3 region has 14 residues. CDR1 is MNHEY and CDR2 is SVGEGT in the germline V gene. V was clipped by 6 bases and J by 7 bases; unmatched bases: 7. Written as DNA, the CDR3 is TGTGCCAGCAGGGGACAGGGGGTTAATGGTGAAGCTTTCTTT. It encodes CASRGQGVNGEAFF.

This clonotype was seen more than once but under ten times. As DNA, the CDR3 is TGCAGTGCTGAGGGGGTCGGGATCTACGAGCAGTACTTC. Its protein is CSAEGVGIYEQYF. The V and J genes are TRBV20-1 and TRBJ2-7, with D perhaps matching TRBD1 (6 bases). The CDR3 has 13 amino acids. Trimming cost V 5 bases and J 3 bases, with 14 bases left between them. Germline V lookup: CDR1 DFQATT, CDR2 SNEGSKA (reference sequence).

The chain links TRBV27 to TRBJ2-3; TRBD2 matches at 7 bases. Germline loops: CDR1 MNHEY, CDR2 SMNVEV (reference sequence). V dropped 2 bases and J dropped 2; count of bases not matched to a gene: 4. This CDR3 is 15 amino acids long. CDR3 protein: CASSLLLADTDTQYF. The CDR3 coding sequence is TGTGCCAGCAGTTTACTCCTAGCGGACACAGATACGCAGTATTTT.

This clonotype was counted at least ten times. V and J are TRBV29-1 and TRBJ2-7; D possibly corresponds to TRBD2 (5 bases). Per germline, CDR1 SQVTM and CDR2 ANQGSEA. CDR3 length: 13 residues. V was trimmed by 5 bases and J by 1 base, leaving 12 bases between them. This chain's CDR3 is CSVTWESSYEQYF. CDR3 bases: TGCAGCGTTACGTGGGAGTCGTCCTACGAGCAGTACTTC.

This CDR3 is CASSLHRDSPNQPQHF. CDR3 coding DNA: TGTGCCAGCAGTCTCCACCGGGACAGCCCCAATCAGCCCCAGCATTTT. This sequence joins TRBV27 and TRBJ1-5, with 7 bases identical to TRBD1. Trimming cost V 5 bases and J 3 bases; bases outside gene matches: 10. This CDR3 has 16 residues. Germline values: CDR1 MNHEY, CDR2 SMNVEV (reference sequence).

This clonotype was found many times. The J gene is TRBJ2-2, the V gene TRBV7-9; D remains ambiguous. Trimming shortened V by 8 bases and J by 6 bases, and 10 bases separated the two germline ends. Germline CDR1 and CDR2: SEHNR and FQNEAQ (reference sequence). There are 12 residues in the CDR3. CDR3 bases: TGTGCCAGCCCCTTTAAGGCCGGGGAGCTGTTTTTT. Encoded protein: CASPFKAGELFF.

The chain uses TRBV6-2 or TRBV6-3 and TRBJ2-5, with D perhaps TRBD1 (5 bases). The CDR3 is 16 amino acids. The V end was cut by 6 bases, the J end by 5 bases, with 22 bases between. Looked up from germline, CDR1 is MNHEY and CDR2 is SVGEGT. The CDR3 nucleotides read TGTGCCAGCAGGAAGGAGTGGCCAGGGATTGGTGAGACCCAGTACTTC. This gives the protein CASRKEWPGIGETQYF.

The chain uses TRBV20-1 and TRBJ1-5, with D perhaps TRBD1 (5 bases). CDR1 and CDR2 (germline): DFQATT, SNEGSKA (reference sequence). Trimming cost V 4 bases and J 0 bases, with 25 bases left between them. The CDR3 is 19 amino acids. This CDR3 reads CSANVRELDPRNSNQPQHF. The CDR3 bases are TGCAGTGCTAACGTCAGGGAGCTTGACCCTCGTAATAGCAATCAGCCCCAGCATTTT.

V is TRBV14 and J is TRBJ2-5; the D call may be TRBD1 or TRBD2 (5 bases each). Deletions cut 2 bases from V and 5 bases from J, with 6 bases between. The CDR3 consists of 12 residues. Looked up from germline, CDR1 is SGHDN and CDR2 is FVKESK. In nucleotides, the CDR3 is TGTGCCAGCAGCCAATGGGACGAGACCCAGTACTTC. Protein product: CASSQWDETQYF.